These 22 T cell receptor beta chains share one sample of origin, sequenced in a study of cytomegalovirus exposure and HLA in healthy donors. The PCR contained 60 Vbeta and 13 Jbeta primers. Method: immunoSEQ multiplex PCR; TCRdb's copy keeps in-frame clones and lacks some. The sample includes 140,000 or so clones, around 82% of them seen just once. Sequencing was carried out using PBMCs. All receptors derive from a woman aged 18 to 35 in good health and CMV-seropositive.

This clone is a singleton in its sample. The CDR3 bases are TGTGCCAGCAGCCAACTCACGGAGCCCCTCTCTGGAAACACCATATATTTT. It specifies CASSQLTEPLSGNTIYF. The chain combines TRBV14 with TRBJ1-3; D gene unclear. This CDR3 spans 17 amino acids. Trimming removed 2 bases from V and 0 bases from J, with 14 bases in between. Germline loops: CDR1 SGHDN, CDR2 FVKESK.

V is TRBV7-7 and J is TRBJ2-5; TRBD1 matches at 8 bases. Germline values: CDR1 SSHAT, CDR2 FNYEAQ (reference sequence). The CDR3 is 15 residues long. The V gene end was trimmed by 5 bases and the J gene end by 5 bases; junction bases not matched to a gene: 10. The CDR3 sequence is CASSAKPDRVETQYF. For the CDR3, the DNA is TGTGCCAGCAGCGCAAAGCCGGACAGGGTTGAGACCCAGTACTTC.

The CDR3 DNA is TGCAGCGTCGCAACAGGTTTTTCTTGGTATGGCTACACCTTC. Residues: CSVATGFSWYGYTF. The chain couples TRBV29-1 to TRBJ1-2; the D gene is possibly TRBD1 (5 bases). Germline loops: CDR1 SQVTM, CDR2 ANQGSEA. Trimming left V 6 bases short and J 5 bases short, with 19 bases between. The CDR3 length is 14 residues.

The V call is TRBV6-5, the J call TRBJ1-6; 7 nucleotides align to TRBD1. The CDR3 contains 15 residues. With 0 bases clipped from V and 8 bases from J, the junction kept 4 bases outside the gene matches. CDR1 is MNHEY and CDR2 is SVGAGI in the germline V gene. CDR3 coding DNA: TGTGCCAGCAGTTACTCGCGTCAGGGGGATTCACCCCTCCACTTT. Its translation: CASSYSRQGDSPLHF.

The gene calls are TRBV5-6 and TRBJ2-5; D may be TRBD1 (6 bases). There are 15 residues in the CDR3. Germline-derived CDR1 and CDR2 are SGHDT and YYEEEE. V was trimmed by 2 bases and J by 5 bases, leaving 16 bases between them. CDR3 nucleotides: TGTGCCAGCAGCTTCAACAGGGTCAGTAGGGAGACCCAGTACTTC. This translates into CASSFNRVSRETQYF.

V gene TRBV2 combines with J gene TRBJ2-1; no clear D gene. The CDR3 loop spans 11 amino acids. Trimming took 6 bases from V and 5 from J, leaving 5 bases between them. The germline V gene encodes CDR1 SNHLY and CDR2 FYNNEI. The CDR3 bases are TGTGCCAGCAGACTGCACAATGAGCAGTTCTTC. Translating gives CASRLHNEQFF.

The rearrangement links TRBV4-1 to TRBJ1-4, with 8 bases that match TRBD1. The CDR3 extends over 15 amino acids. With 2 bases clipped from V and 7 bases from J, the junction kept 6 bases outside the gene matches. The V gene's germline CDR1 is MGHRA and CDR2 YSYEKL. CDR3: CASSQIDRGTEKLFF. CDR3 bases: TGCGCCAGCAGCCAAATAGACAGGGGCACTGAAAAACTGTTTTTT.

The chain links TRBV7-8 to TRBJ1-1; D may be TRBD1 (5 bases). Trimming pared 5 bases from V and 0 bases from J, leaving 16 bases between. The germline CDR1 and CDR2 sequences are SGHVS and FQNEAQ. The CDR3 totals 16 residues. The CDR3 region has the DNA TGTGCCAGCAGCCCCCGGGCCGGGGGAGTGAACACTGAAGCTTTCTTT. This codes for CASSPRAGGVNTEAFF.

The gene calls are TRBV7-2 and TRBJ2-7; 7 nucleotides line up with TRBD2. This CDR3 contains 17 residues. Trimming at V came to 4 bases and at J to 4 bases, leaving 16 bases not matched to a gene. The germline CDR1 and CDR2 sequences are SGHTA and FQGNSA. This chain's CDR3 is CASSSRPSSGRGYEQYF. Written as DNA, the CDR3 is TGTGCCAGCAGCTCCCGCCCCTCTAGCGGTCGAGGGTACGAGCAGTACTTC.

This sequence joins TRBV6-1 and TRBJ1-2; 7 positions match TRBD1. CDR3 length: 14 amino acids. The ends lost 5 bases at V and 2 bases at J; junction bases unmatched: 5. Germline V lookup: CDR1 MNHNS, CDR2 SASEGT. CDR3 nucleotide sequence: TGTGCCAGCAGTTCACAACAGGGGAACTATGGCTACACCTTC. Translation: CASSSQQGNYGYTF.

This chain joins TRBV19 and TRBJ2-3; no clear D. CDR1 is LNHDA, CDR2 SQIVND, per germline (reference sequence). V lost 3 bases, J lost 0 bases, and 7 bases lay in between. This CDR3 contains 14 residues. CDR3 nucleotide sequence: TGTGCCAGTAGTATGGCCGGGAGCACAGATACGCAGTATTTT. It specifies CASSMAGSTDTQYF.

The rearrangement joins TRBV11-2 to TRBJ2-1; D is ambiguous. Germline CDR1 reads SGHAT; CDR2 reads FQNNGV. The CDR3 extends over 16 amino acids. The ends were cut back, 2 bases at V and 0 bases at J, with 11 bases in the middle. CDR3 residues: CASSLPVGSSYNEQFF. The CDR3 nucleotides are TGTGCCAGCAGCTTACCCGTCGGGTCCTCCTACAATGAGCAGTTCTTC. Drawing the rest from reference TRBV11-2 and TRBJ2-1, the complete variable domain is EAGVAQSPRYKIIEKRQSVAFWCNPISGHATLYWYQQILGQGPKLLIQFQNNGVVDDSQLPKDRFSAERLKGVDSTLKIQPAKLEDSAVYLCASSLPVGSSYNEQFFGPGTRLTVL.

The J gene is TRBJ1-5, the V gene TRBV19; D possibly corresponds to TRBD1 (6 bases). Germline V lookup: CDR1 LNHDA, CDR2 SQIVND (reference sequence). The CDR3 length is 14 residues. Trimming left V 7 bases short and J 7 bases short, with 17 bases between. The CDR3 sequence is CASTRGGGGQPQHF. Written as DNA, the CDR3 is TGTGCCAGTACCCGGGGAGGGGGAGGCCAGCCCCAGCATTTT. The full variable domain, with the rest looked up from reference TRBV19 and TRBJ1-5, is DGGITQSPKYLFRKEGQNVTLSCEQNLNHDAMYWYRQDPGQGLRLIYYSQIVNDFQKGDIAEGYSVSREKKESFPLTVTSAQKNPTAFYLCASTRGGGGQPQHFGDGTRLSIL.

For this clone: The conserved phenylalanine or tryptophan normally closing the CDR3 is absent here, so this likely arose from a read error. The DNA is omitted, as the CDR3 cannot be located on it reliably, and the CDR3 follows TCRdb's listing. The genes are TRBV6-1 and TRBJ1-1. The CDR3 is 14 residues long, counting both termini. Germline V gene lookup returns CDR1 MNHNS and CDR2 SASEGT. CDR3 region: CASSEGSRNRLSKG.

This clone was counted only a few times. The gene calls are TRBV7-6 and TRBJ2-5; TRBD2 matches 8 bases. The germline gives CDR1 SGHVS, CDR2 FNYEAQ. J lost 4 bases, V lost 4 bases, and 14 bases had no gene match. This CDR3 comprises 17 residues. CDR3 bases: TGTGCCAGCAGCTCCCCCCGGGGACTAGAGGGGACAGAGACCCAGTACTTC. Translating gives CASSSPRGLEGTETQYF.

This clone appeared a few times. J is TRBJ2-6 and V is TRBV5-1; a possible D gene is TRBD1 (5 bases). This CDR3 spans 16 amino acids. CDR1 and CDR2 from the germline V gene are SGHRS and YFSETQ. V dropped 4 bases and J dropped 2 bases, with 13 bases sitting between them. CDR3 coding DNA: TGCGCCAGCAGCCTTCCGCGACAGACTGGGGCCAACGTCCTGACTTTC. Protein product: CASSLPRQTGANVLTF. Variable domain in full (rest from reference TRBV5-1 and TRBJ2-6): KAGVTQTPRYLIKTRGQQVTLSCSPISGHRSVSWYQQTPGQGLQFLFEYFSETQRNKGNFPGRFSGRQFSNSRSEMNVSTLELGDSALYLCASSLPRQTGANVLTFGAGSRLTVL.

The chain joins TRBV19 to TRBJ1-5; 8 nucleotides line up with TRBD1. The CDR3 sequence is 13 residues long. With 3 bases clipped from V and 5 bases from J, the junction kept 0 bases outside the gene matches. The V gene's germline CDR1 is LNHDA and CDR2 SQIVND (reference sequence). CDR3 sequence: CASSMDRDQPQHF. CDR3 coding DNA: TGTGCCAGTAGTATGGACAGGGATCAGCCCCAGCATTTT.

The chain's CDR3 is CASSISGGGIVETQYF. Written as DNA, the CDR3 is TGTGCCAGTAGTATTAGCGGCGGGGGGATTGTTGAGACCCAGTACTTC. The chain is built from TRBV19 and TRBJ2-5; 8 nucleotides agree with TRBD2. Germline trimming cut 3 bases from V and 5 bases from J; bases unmatched to any gene: 11. CDR3 size: 16 residues. The germline V gene encodes CDR1 LNHDA and CDR2 SQIVND (reference sequence).

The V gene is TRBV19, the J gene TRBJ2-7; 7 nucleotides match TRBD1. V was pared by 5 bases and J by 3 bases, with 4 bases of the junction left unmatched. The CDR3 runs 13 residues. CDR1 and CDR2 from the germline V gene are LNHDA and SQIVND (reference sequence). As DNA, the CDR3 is TGTGCCAGTAGTCGACAGGGTAACTACGAGCAGTACTTC. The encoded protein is CASSRQGNYEQYF.

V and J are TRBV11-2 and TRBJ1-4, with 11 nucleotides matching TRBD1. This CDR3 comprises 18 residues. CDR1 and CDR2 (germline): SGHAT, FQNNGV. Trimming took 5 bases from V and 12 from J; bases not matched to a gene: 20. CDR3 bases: TGTGCCAGCAGCCATTTAATCACAGGGACAGGGGGTGACGGGGAACTGTTTTTT. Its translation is CASSHLITGTGGDGELFF.

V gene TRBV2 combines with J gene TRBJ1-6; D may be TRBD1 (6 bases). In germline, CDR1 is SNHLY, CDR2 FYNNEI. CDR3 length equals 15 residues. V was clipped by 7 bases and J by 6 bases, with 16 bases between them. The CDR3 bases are TGTGCCAGCACTCCAAGGACAGTCGCTAATTCACCCCTCCACTTT. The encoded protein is CASTPRTVANSPLHF.

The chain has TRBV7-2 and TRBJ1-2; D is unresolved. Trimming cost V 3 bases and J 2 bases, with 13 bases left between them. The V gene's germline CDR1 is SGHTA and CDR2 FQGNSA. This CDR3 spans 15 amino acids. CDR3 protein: CASSLKRGANYGYTF. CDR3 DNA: TGTGCCAGCAGCTTGAAGCGAGGCGCCAACTATGGCTACACCTTC.